Listed below are T cell receptor beta chains from one sample, sequenced in a study of CD8 T cell repertoires and HIV-1 epitope variants. Their recognized antigens are unknown. The protocol was immunoSEQ multiplex PCR, while the TCRdb copy is restricted to in-frame clones and leaves out a portion. The sample consists of just under 6,000 clones, 60% to 65% of them appearing once. Sample: cultured CD8+ T cells derived from PBMCs. Receptors were obtained from a male donor with HIV. The CDR3 runs from the conserved cysteine through the conserved F or W. The D gene is left open where the match is weak. Size tells how often a clone was seen (once, few, many) or the class of an expanded clone, and some rows leave it out.

d_gene: NA; j_gene: TRBJ1-2; v_gene: TRBV9; abundance: NA; CDR3aa: CASSVGGGDYGYTF; CDR3nt: TGTGCCAGCAGCGTAGGCGGGGGAGACTATGGCTACACCTTC
d_gene: NA; j_gene: TRBJ2-7; v_gene: TRBV19; abundance: NA; CDR3aa: CASSLEGPYEQYF; CDR3nt: TGTGCCAGTAGTTTGGAGGGTCCCTACGAGCAGTACTTC
d_gene: TRBD1; j_gene: TRBJ2-7; v_gene: TRBV28; abundance: NA; CDR3aa: CASSLGRGLEQYF; CDR3nt: TGTGCCAGCAGTTTAGGCAGGGGGCTCGAGCAGTACTTC
d_gene: NA; j_gene: TRBJ2-3; v_gene: TRBV14; abundance: few; CDR3aa: CASSLVTDYTDTQYF; CDR3nt: TGTGCCAGCAGCCTCGTGACTGATTACACAGATACGCAGTATTTT
d_gene: NA; j_gene: TRBJ2-5; v_gene: TRBV28; abundance: NA; CDR3aa: CASSLPEGGAGETQYF; CDR3nt: TGTGCCAGCTCCCTTCCGGAGGGGGGGGCTGGAGAGACCCAGTACTTC
d_gene: NA; j_gene: TRBJ2-3; v_gene: TRBV23-1; abundance: NA; CDR3aa: CASSPGTFEGHTQYF; CDR3nt: TGCGCCAGCAGTCCTGGGACTTTTGAAGGGCATACGCAGTATTTT
d_gene: NA; j_gene: TRBJ2-7; v_gene: TRBV28; abundance: NA; CDR3aa: CASSLRGGQALGYEQYF; CDR3nt: TGTGCCAGCAGTTTAAGGGGTGGACAAGCGCTTGGCTACGAGCAGTACTTC
d_gene: NA; j_gene: TRBJ2-1; v_gene: TRBV5-4; abundance: NA; CDR3aa: CASSTSNEQFF; CDR3nt: TGTGCCAGCAGCACCTCCAATGAGCAGTTCTTC
d_gene: TRBD1; j_gene: TRBJ2-7; v_gene: TRBV9; abundance: NA; CDR3aa: CASSVVGDRGEQYF; CDR3nt: TGTGCCAGCAGCGTCGTGGGGGACAGGGGCGAGCAGTACTTC
d_gene: TRBD2; j_gene: TRBJ2-1; v_gene: TRBV6-1; abundance: NA; CDR3aa: CASSEMLAAYNEQFF; CDR3nt: TGTGCCAGCAGTGAAATGCTAGCGGCTTACAATGAGCAGTTCTTC
d_gene: NA; j_gene: TRBJ1-3; v_gene: TRBV6-1; abundance: NA; CDR3aa: CASSRGFGNTIYF; CDR3nt: TGTGCCAGCTCCAGGGGTTTTGGAAACACCATATATTTT
d_gene: TRBD1; j_gene: TRBJ2-5; v_gene: TRBV25-1; abundance: few; CDR3aa: CASSEHGTAEETQYF; CDR3nt: TGTGCCAGCAGTGAACACGGGACAGCTGAAGAGACCCAGTACTTC
d_gene: NA; j_gene: TRBJ2-5; v_gene: TRBV2; abundance: NA; CDR3aa: CASSELLGEETQYF; CDR3nt: TGTGCCAGCAGTGAACTTTTAGGGGAAGAGACCCAGTACTTC
d_gene: TRBD1; j_gene: TRBJ1-2; v_gene: TRBV28; abundance: few; CDR3aa: CASSRQGDYYGYTF; CDR3nt: TGTGCCAGCAGCCGACAGGGGGACTACTATGGCTACACCTTC
d_gene: NA; j_gene: TRBJ2-3; v_gene: TRBV28; abundance: NA; CDR3aa: CASSLLGGMDTQYF; CDR3nt: TGTGCCAGCAGTTTATTGGGGGGAATGGATACGCAGTATTTT
d_gene: NA; j_gene: TRBJ1-2; v_gene: TRBV10-2; abundance: NA; CDR3aa: CASSGTGPSYGYTF; CDR3nt: TGCGCCAGCAGTGGCACCGGCCCGTCCTATGGCTACACCTTC
d_gene: NA; j_gene: TRBJ1-2; v_gene: TRBV25-1; abundance: few; CDR3aa: CASSELGSFYGYTF; CDR3nt: TGTGCCAGCAGTGAATTGGGCAGTTTCTATGGCTACACCTTC
d_gene: TRBD1; j_gene: TRBJ1-5; v_gene: TRBV7-2; abundance: few; CDR3aa: CASSLAPRTGGQPQHF; CDR3nt: TGTGCCAGCAGCTTAGCGCCCCGGACAGGGGGCCAGCCCCAGCATTTT
d_gene: NA; j_gene: TRBJ2-4; v_gene: TRBV28; abundance: NA; CDR3aa: CASSSGTPDVGIQYF; CDR3nt: TGTGCCAGCAGTTCCGGGACCCCTGATGTGGGCATTCAGTACTTC
d_gene: NA; j_gene: TRBJ2-3; v_gene: TRBV5-1; abundance: NA; CDR3aa: CASSLAFGELPGAQYF; CDR3nt: TGCGCCAGCAGCTTGGCCTTCGGGGAATTGCCCGGGGCGCAGTATTTT
d_gene: NA; j_gene: TRBJ1-2; v_gene: TRBV6-5; abundance: few; CDR3aa: CASNSGGGELYGYTF; CDR3nt: TGTGCCAGCAATTCCGGCGGGGGGGAGCTCTATGGCTACACCTTC
d_gene: TRBD2; j_gene: TRBJ2-2; v_gene: TRBV7-9; abundance: few; CDR3aa: CASRPGLAASGELFF; CDR3nt: TGTGCCAGCAGGCCGGGACTAGCTGCCTCCGGGGAGCTGTTTTTT
d_gene: NA; j_gene: TRBJ1-1; v_gene: TRBV25-1; abundance: NA; CDR3aa: CASSEYGAPMNTEAFF; CDR3nt: TGTGCCAGCAGTGAATACGGTGCCCCCATGAACACTGAAGCTTTCTTT
d_gene: TRBD2; j_gene: TRBJ2-3; v_gene: TRBV14; abundance: few; CDR3aa: CASSQDRREGRGDTQYF; CDR3nt: TGTGCCAGCAGCCAAGATAGGAGGGAGGGCCGGGGAGATACGCAGTATTTT
d_gene: NA; j_gene: TRBJ2-1; v_gene: TRBV7-8; abundance: NA; CDR3aa: CASTSGLSREQFF; CDR3nt: TGTGCCAGCACCTCTGGACTTTCACGGGAGCAGTTCTTC
d_gene: NA; j_gene: TRBJ1-1; v_gene: TRBV27; abundance: few; CDR3aa: CASSLTENTEAFF; CDR3nt: TGTGCCAGCAGTTTAACAGAGAACACTGAAGCTTTCTTT
d_gene: NA; j_gene: TRBJ2-1; v_gene: TRBV7-2; abundance: NA; CDR3aa: CASSPSQGLGEQFF; CDR3nt: TGTGCCAGCAGCCCCTCCCAGGGTTTAGGCGAGCAGTTCTTC